The 16 T cell receptor beta chains below were found in one sample sequenced in a study of shared clonotypes between healthy human individuals. Data came from immunoSEQ multiplex PCR; TCRdb stores just in-frame clones and leaves some out. There are a few million clones in the sample; 80% to 95% occur only once, and approximately 0.4% lies in the top ten. What was sequenced was naive CD4+ T cells from PBMCs. The sample's subset: CD45RA+ positively selected. Receptor source: a man aged 18 to 29 in good health. Some clones in this sample may be carry-over from other donors' samples.

This chain joins TRBV27 and TRBJ2-2, with 7 bases that match TRBD1. V was clipped by 2 bases and J by 0 bases; unmatched bases: 3. There are 16 residues in the CDR3. Looked up from germline, CDR1 is MNHEY and CDR2 is SMNVEV (reference sequence). CDR3 in DNA: TGTGCCAGCAGTTTAAGGACAGGCGCGAACACCGGGGAGCTGTTTTTT. Its translation: CASSLRTGANTGELFF.

This clone has a handful of counts. V usage is TRBV7-2 and J usage is TRBJ1-1, with 9 bases identical to TRBD1. This CDR3 has 14 residues. The V gene's germline CDR1 is SGHTA and CDR2 FQGNSA. With V trimmed by 4 bases and J by 5 bases, 5 bases remained unmatched. CDR3 residues: CASSSDRGWTEAFF. The CDR3 region has the DNA TGTGCCAGCAGCTCGGACAGGGGTTGGACTGAAGCTTTCTTT.

This sequence joins TRBV5-1 and TRBJ2-2; no reliable D call. CDR3 size: 16 residues. The V gene lost 0 bases and the J gene lost 3 bases, with 12 bases spanning the gap. CDR1 and CDR2 (germline): SGHRS, YFSETQ. Here the CDR3 reads CASSLVRVRDTGELFF. The CDR3 DNA reads as TGCGCCAGCAGCTTGGTCCGGGTACGCGACACCGGGGAGCTGTTTTTT.

The chain combines TRBV7-9 with TRBJ2-6; a weak D match, TRBD1 (5 bases). The CDR3 covers 16 residues. V was cut by 3 bases and J by 2 bases, with 11 bases left in between. The germline V gene encodes CDR1 SEHNR and CDR2 FQNEAQ (reference sequence). The CDR3 spells CASSLNAGPGANVLTF. The CDR3 DNA is TGTGCCAGCAGCTTGAACGCAGGGCCTGGGGCCAACGTCCTGACTTTC.

The chain is built from TRBV7-9 and TRBJ1-3; TRBD1 matches at 7 bases. CDR1 and CDR2 (germline): SEHNR, FQNEAQ (reference sequence). The CDR3 is 15 residues long. V dropped 4 bases and J dropped 1; count of bases not matched to a gene: 4. For the CDR3, the DNA is TGTGCCAGCAGCTCCGACAGGGCGTCTGGAAACACCATATATTTT. Amino acid sequence: CASSSDRASGNTIYF. Variable domain in full (rest from reference TRBV7-9 and TRBJ1-3): DTGVSQNPRHKITKRGQNVTFRCDPISEHNRLYWYRQTLGQGPEFLTYFQNEAQLEKSRLLSDRFSAERPKGSFSTLEIQRTEQGDSAMYLCASSSDRASGNTIYFGEGSWLTVV.

The chain links TRBV6-5 to TRBJ2-1; D ambiguous. Germline V gene sequence: CDR1 MNHEY, CDR2 SVGAGI. Trimming shortened V by 2 bases and J by 4 bases, and 9 bases separated the two germline ends. The CDR3 sequence is 14 residues long. In DNA, the CDR3 is TGTGCCAGCAGTTACGGTTCTCTTTACAATGAGCAGTTCTTC. It codes for CASSYGSLYNEQFF.

The rearrangement links TRBV20-1 to TRBJ2-1; no firm D call. Trimming took 3 bases from V and 6 from J, leaving 6 bases between them. The length of the CDR3 is 11 residues. From germline, CDR1 is DFQATT and CDR2 SNEGSKA (reference sequence). The CDR3 DNA reads as TGCAGTGCTAGCCCAATCAATGAGCAGTTCTTC. Encoded protein: CSASPINEQFF.

The J gene is TRBJ2-3, the V gene TRBV28; D not resolved. V dropped 4 bases and J dropped 0 bases, with 8 bases sitting between them. The CDR3 sequence is 14 residues long. The germline gives CDR1 MDHEN, CDR2 SYDVKM. DNA of the CDR3: TGTGCCAGCAGTTATCAGATAAGCACAGATACGCAGTATTTT. Protein product: CASSYQISTDTQYF. Variable domain in full (rest from reference TRBV28 and TRBJ2-3): DVKVTQSSRYLVKRTGEKVFLECVQDMDHENMFWYRQDPGLGLRLIYFSYDVKMKEKGDIPEGYSVSREKKERFSLILESASTNQTSMYLCASSYQISTDTQYFGPGTRLTVL.

This sequence joins TRBV18 and TRBJ2-7, with a weak D call TRBD1 (6 bases). The CDR3 covers 16 residues. The V end lost 3 bases, the J end lost 1 base, and 16 bases lay between the germline ends. From germline, CDR1 is KGHSH and CDR2 LQKENI. CDR3 coding DNA: TGTGCCAGCTCACCCAGGAGGTCAGGGGTGTCCTACGAGCAGTACTTC. This codes for CASSPRRSGVSYEQYF.

On this clone: Other DNA sequences in the sample encode the same CDR3. The chain employs TRBV5-1 and TRBJ1-5; 7 bases match TRBD1. This CDR3 has 14 amino acids. J gave up 7 bases and V 0 bases, and 4 bases lay outside the gene matches. CDR1 and CDR2 from the germline V gene are SGHRS and YFSETQ. CDR3 nucleotides: TGCGCCAGCAGCTTGGAGGGGGCGGGCCAGCCCCAGCATTTT. Protein sequence: CASSLEGAGQPQHF.

The J gene is TRBJ2-5, the V gene TRBV21-1; the table names TRBD2, a call not compared with the DNA. TRBV21-1 is shown as a pseudogene. The CDR3 covers 13 residues. The CDR3, as DNA: TGTGCCAGCATGCTAGCGGTACAAGAGACCCAGTACTTC. This codes for CASMLAVQETQYF.

The chain is built from TRBV5-1 and TRBJ1-1, with 8 bases matching TRBD1. With 3 bases clipped from V and 6 bases from J, the junction kept 7 bases outside the gene matches. Germline CDR1 and CDR2: SGHRS and YFSETQ. The CDR3 is 14 amino acids. Here the CDR3 DNA reads TGCGCCAGCAGCTCCGGACAGGGAGAGGCTGAAGCTTTCTTT. Amino acid sequence: CASSSGQGEAEAFF.

CDR3 region: CASSQQGPDTQYF. The CDR3 DNA sequence: TGTGCCAGCTCACAGCAGGGCCCAGATACGCAGTATTTT. This chain uses TRBV18 with TRBJ2-3; weak D call: TRBD1 (5 bases). Germline V gene sequence: CDR1 KGHSH, CDR2 LQKENI. The CDR3 length is 13 residues. Trimming cost V 4 bases and J 4 bases, with 9 bases left between them.

This chain uses TRBV19 with TRBJ1-2; 8 bases are shared with TRBD1. From germline, CDR1 is LNHDA and CDR2 SQIVND (reference sequence). V lost 5 bases and J lost 3; bases outside the gene matches: 5. This CDR3 spans 14 amino acids. The CDR3 coding sequence is TGTGCCAGTAGTTCCCGGGGACAGGACTATGGCTACACCTTC. It codes for CASSSRGQDYGYTF.

Here the CDR3 reads CASSPLASYPYEQYF. CDR3 coding DNA: TGTGCCAGCAGCCCACTAGCTAGTTACCCCTACGAGCAGTACTTC. The V call is TRBV6-6, the J call TRBJ2-7, with D possibly being TRBD2 (6 bases). CDR1 is MNHNY and CDR2 is SVGAGI in the germline V gene (reference sequence). The CDR3 runs 15 residues. Trimming shortened V by 6 bases and J by 2 bases, and 17 bases separated the two germline ends.

The chain uses TRBV20-1 and TRBJ1-1, with D unresolved. CDR1 is DFQATT and CDR2 is SNEGSKA in the germline V gene (reference sequence). This CDR3 region has 10 residues. V lost 7 bases and J lost 5, with 8 bases in between. In nucleotides, the CDR3 is TGCAGTGGAAGGTCAACTGAAGCTTTCTTT. Translated: CSGRSTEAFF.